Following are 3 T cell receptor beta chains from one sample sequenced in a study of human T cells and chemical hapten exposure. Regarding time point: pre-sensitization, week 0. Treatment noted: therapeutic diphenylcyclopropenone sensitization with weekly scalp DPC. Using its own MiXCR run on the RACE reads, TCRdb lists one record per CDR3 protein. The data show under 95,000 distinct CDR3 sequences, about 8% seen once. Material: whole blood, obtained in connection with sensitization to the hapten diphenylcyclopropenone (DPC). The receptors originated from a man in his forties or fifties with alopecia areata. Some clones in this sample may be carry-over from other donors' samples.

This clonotype has ten or more counts. The chain is built from TRBV7-9 and TRBJ2-1; 7 bases fit TRBD2. Trimming took 8 bases from V and 2 from J; bases not matched to a gene: 9. Germline CDR1 and CDR2: SEHNR and FQNEAQ (reference sequence). The CDR3 runs to 15 residues. The CDR3 spells CASHRRGDPYNEQFF. CDR3 bases: TGTGCCAGCCATCGCCGGGGGGACCCCTACAATGAGCAGTTCTTC.

This clonotype was seen a handful of times. The V gene is TRBV14, the J gene TRBJ2-1; possible D gene TRBD2, 5 bases. In germline, CDR1 is SGHDN, CDR2 FVKESK. The CDR3 runs to 16 residues. V lost 1 base and J 7 bases, leaving 17 bases between the germline ends. The CDR3 DNA is TGTGCCAGCAGCCAAGGGAGAGGGCATGAGAATAATGAGCAGTTCTTC. It translates to CASSQGRGHENNEQFF.

The table lists this clonotype with a few counts. The chain joins TRBV29-1 to TRBJ2-7; tentatively, D is TRBD1 or TRBD2 (5 bases each). The V and J ends lost 0 bases and 2 bases respectively, with 8 bases between them. This CDR3 contains 13 residues. CDR1 and CDR2 (germline): SQVTM, ANQGSEA. CDR3 in DNA: TGCAGCGTTGAAGATGAGGGGACCTACGAGCAGTACGTC. Protein product: CSVEDEGTYEQYV.